One sample yielded the 14 T cell receptor beta chains listed below, sequenced in a study of shared clonotypes between healthy human individuals. The naive CD8 population came from CD45RO-negative cells selected for CCR7, without terminally differentiated effector memory CD45RA+ cells. The method was immunoSEQ multiplex PCR; TCRdb's version includes in-frame clones alone and lacks a portion of them. Here the sample spans around 1,900,000 clones, over 85% being singletons. The specimen sequenced was naive CD8+ T cells from PBMCs. The source is a man younger than 35 in good health. Some clones in this sample may be carry-over from other donors' samples.

CDR3 sequence reads: CASSLTDEQFF. The DNA of the CDR3 is TGTGCCAGCAGCCTAACCGATGAGCAGTTCTTC. This sequence joins TRBV7-9 and TRBJ2-1; D remains unclear. Germline V gives CDR1 SEHNR, CDR2 FQNEAQ (reference sequence). The V end was cut by 5 bases, the J end by 8 bases, with 7 bases between. CDR3 size: 11 residues.

This chain joins TRBV27 and TRBJ2-1, with D maybe TRBD1 (5 bases). Trimming took 2 bases from V and 10 from J, leaving 15 bases between them. Germline CDR1 reads MNHEY; CDR2 reads SMNVEV (reference sequence). The length of the CDR3 is 14 residues. CDR3 sequence (DNA): TGTGCCAGCAGTTTACCCCGCGTGGGGCGCGAGCAGTTCTTC. It yields the protein CASSLPRVGREQFF.

As for this clone: In the same sample, other DNA sequences code for this CDR3. The CDR3 here is CASSLRGGYEQYF. CDR3 DNA: TGTGCCAGCAGTCTCCGAGGGGGCTACGAGCAGTACTTC. The chain is built from TRBV27 and TRBJ2-7; D is perhaps TRBD1 (6 bases). V dropped 5 bases and J dropped 3 bases, with 11 bases sitting between them. The V gene's germline CDR1 is MNHEY and CDR2 SMNVEV (reference sequence). The CDR3 has 13 amino acids.

The chain recombines TRBV6-6 with TRBJ1-2; TRBD1 matches 7 bases. This CDR3 has 14 amino acids. Germline trimming cut 4 bases from V and 2 bases from J; bases unmatched to any gene: 4. Looked up from germline, CDR1 is MNHNY and CDR2 is SVGAGI (reference sequence). In DNA, the CDR3 is TGTGCCAGCAGTTCATGGGACAGCAACTATGGCTACACCTTC. The encoded protein is CASSSWDSNYGYTF.

The V call is TRBV29-1, the J call TRBJ1-2; no firm D call. Per the germline V gene, CDR1 is SQVTM and CDR2 is ANQGSEA. The CDR3 has 14 amino acids. Between the trimmed V and J ends, which lost 4 bases and 3 bases, there was a span of 15 bases. CDR3 region: CSVGPEDPHYGYTF. CDR3 coding DNA: TGCAGCGTTGGGCCGGAGGACCCCCACTATGGCTACACCTTC.

V and J are TRBV7-8 and TRBJ2-7; TRBD2 aligns across 9 bases. V was pared by 3 bases and J by 3 bases, with 6 bases of the junction left unmatched. Germline-derived CDR1 and CDR2 are SGHVS and FQNEAQ. The CDR3 is made up of 15 amino acids. CDR3 sequence reads: CASSFSGTSHYEQYF. The CDR3 nucleotides are TGTGCCAGCAGCTTTTCCGGGACTAGCCACTACGAGCAGTACTTC.

Remarks on this clone: Different DNA sequences within this sample yield the same CDR3. J is TRBJ1-5 and V is TRBV10-3; D is undetermined. Trimming left V 0 bases short and J 6 bases short, with 6 bases between. The CDR3 is 13 amino acids. Germline V gives CDR1 ENHRY, CDR2 SYGVKD. The CDR3 spells CAISESGSQPQHF. The CDR3 DNA sequence: TGTGCCATCAGTGAGTCAGGAAGTCAGCCCCAGCATTTT.

V and J are TRBV27 and TRBJ1-2; possible D gene TRBD1, 6 bases. CDR3 size: 17 residues. Per the germline V gene, CDR1 is MNHEY and CDR2 is SMNVEV (reference sequence). The V end was cut by 6 bases, the J end by 5 bases, with 25 bases between. CDR3 sequence: CASSISGQLLRGYGYTF. Written as DNA, the CDR3 is TGTGCCAGCAGCATCTCGGGACAACTCCTAAGGGGTTATGGCTACACCTTC.

The chain recombines TRBV5-4 with TRBJ1-2; possibly TRBD1 for D (5 bases). Germline CDR1 is SGHNT and CDR2 is YYREEE (reference sequence). Between the trimmed V and J ends, which lost 4 bases and 6 bases, there was a span of 10 bases. The CDR3 is 12 residues long. The CDR3 region has the DNA TGTGCCAGCAGCCTAACGACAGATGGCTACACCTTC. Protein: CASSLTTDGYTF.

This sequence joins TRBV10-3 and TRBJ2-1, with no clear D. The CDR3 spans 13 residues. With 6 bases removed from V and 1 base from J, the gap between germline ends came to 7 bases. The V gene's germline CDR1 is ENHRY and CDR2 SYGVKD. The CDR3 DNA follows: TGTGCCATCAGGGTAGGATCCTACAATGAGCAGTTCTTC. Its protein product is CAIRVGSYNEQFF.

V is TRBV10-3 and J is TRBJ2-1, with D unresolved. The germline CDR1 and CDR2 sequences are ENHRY and SYGVKD. The CDR3 sequence is 16 residues long. Deletions cut 4 bases from V and 0 bases from J, with 13 bases between. In nucleotides, the CDR3 is TGTGCCATCAGTGTAGATGGGAAGAGCTCCTACAATGAGCAGTTCTTC. Translated: CAISVDGKSSYNEQFF.

The chain combines TRBV7-3 with TRBJ2-5; the D call may be TRBD1 or TRBD2 (5 bases each). The CDR3 totals 12 residues. The germline CDR1 and CDR2 sequences are SGHTA and FQGTGA. The V end was cut by 5 bases, the J end by 11 bases, with 15 bases between. The CDR3 here is CASSQGTGLQYF. The CDR3 coding sequence is TGTGCCAGCAGCCAAGGGACCGGCTTGCAGTACTTC.

This clone showed up just once. The J gene is TRBJ2-1, the V gene TRBV6-4; TRBD2 matches 11 bases. After removal of 6 bases from V and 4 bases from J, the junction contained 5 bases not matched to a gene. Germline V gene sequence: CDR1 MRHNA, CDR2 SNTAGT. There are 15 residues in the CDR3. The CDR3 DNA is TGTGCCAGCAGCCCGGGACTAGCGGAATACAATGAGCAGTTCTTC. Translated: CASSPGLAEYNEQFF.

In the case of this clone: Other DNA sequences in this sample translate to the same CDR3. This chain joins TRBV28 and TRBJ1-4; the match to TRBD1 covers 7 bases. CDR3 size: 16 residues. Trimming took 7 bases from V and 2 from J; bases not matched to a gene: 10. Germline loops: CDR1 MDHEN, CDR2 SYDVKM. The chain's CDR3 is CASTLDREGTNEKLFF. The CDR3 DNA follows: TGTGCCAGCACCCTAGACAGGGAGGGGACTAATGAAAAACTGTTTTTT.